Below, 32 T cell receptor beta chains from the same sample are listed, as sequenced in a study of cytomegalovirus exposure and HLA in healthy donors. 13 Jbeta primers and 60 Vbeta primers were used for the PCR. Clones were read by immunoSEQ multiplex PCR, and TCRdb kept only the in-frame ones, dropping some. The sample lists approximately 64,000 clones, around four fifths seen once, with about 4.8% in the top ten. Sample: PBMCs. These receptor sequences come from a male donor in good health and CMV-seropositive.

CDR3 in amino acids: CAWSVSRGRPNEKLFF. DNA of the CDR3: TGTGCCTGGAGTGTGTCCAGGGGGCGGCCTAATGAAAAACTGTTTTTT. The gene calls are TRBV30 and TRBJ1-4; 8 nucleotides align to TRBD1. The V gene's germline CDR1 is GTSNPN and CDR2 SVGIG (reference sequence). V lost 0 bases and J lost 3; bases outside the gene matches: 6. This CDR3 is 16 amino acids long.

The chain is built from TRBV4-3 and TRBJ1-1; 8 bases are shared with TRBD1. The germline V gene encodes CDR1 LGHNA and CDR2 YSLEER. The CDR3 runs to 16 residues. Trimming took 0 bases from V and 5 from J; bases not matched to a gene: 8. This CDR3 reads CASSQDKTGVWTEAFF. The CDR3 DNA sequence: TGCGCCAGCAGCCAAGATAAGACAGGGGTGTGGACTGAAGCTTTCTTT.

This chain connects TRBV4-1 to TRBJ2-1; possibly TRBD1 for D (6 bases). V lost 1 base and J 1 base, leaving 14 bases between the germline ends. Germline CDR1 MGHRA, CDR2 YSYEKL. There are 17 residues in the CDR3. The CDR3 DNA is TGCGCCAGCAGCCAAGTATTAAGGGGGAATTCCTACAATGAGCAGTTCTTC. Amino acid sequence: CASSQVLRGNSYNEQFF.

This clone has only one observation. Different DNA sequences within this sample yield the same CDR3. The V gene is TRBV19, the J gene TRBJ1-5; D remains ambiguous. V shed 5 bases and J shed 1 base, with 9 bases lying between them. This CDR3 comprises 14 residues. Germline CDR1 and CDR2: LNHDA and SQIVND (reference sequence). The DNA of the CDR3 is TGTGCCAGTAGTCCCCCGGGGAGCAATCAGCCCCAGCATTTT. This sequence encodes CASSPPGSNQPQHF.

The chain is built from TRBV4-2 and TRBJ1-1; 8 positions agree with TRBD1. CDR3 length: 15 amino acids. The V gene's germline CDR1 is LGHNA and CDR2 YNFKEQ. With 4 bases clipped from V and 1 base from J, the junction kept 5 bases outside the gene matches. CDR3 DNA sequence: TGTGCCAGCAGCCTAGGACAGGGTGCGAACACTGAAGCTTTCTTT. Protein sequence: CASSLGQGANTEAFF.

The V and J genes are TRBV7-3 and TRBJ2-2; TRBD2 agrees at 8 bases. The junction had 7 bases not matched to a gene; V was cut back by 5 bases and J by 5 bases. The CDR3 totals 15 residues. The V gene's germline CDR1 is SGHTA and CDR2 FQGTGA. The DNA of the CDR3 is TGTGCCAGCAGCCCGGGGACTAGTAGAACCGGGGAGCTGTTTTTT. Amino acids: CASSPGTSRTGELFF.

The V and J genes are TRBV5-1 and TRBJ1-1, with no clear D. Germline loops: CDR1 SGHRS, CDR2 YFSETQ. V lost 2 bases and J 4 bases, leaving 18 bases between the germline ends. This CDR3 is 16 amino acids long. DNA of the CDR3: TGCGCCAGCAGCTTCGGGCACAAACAACGGGGCACTGAAGCTTTCTTT. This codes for CASSFGHKQRGTEAFF.

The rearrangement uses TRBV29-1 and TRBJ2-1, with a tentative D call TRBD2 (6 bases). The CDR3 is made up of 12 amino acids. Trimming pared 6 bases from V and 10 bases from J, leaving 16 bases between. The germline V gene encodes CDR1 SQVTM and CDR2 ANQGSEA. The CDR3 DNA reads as TGCAGCGTCAGGACGGGGGATGTGGAGCAGTTCTTC. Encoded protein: CSVRTGDVEQFF.

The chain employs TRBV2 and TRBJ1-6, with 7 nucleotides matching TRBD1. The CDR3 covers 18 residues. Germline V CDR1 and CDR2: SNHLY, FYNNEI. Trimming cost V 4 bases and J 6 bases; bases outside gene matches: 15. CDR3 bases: TGTGCCAGCAGTGTCTGGCTACCGACAGGGCGGGGTAATTCACCCCTCCACTTT. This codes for CASSVWLPTGRGNSPLHF.

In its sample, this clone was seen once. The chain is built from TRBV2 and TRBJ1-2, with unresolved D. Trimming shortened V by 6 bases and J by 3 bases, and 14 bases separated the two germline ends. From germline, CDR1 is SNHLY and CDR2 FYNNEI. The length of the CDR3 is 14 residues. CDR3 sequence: CASRPSSSYYGYTF. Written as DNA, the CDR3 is TGTGCCAGCAGACCAAGTTCAAGCTACTATGGCTACACCTTC.

In nucleotides, the CDR3 is TGTGCCAGCAGCTTAATTTCCGGGACAGGGTCGTACGAGCAGTACTTC. This gives the protein CASSLISGTGSYEQYF. The chain carries TRBV11-1 and TRBJ2-7; 9 bases align to TRBD1. CDR1 is SGHAT and CDR2 is FQDESV in the germline V gene (reference sequence). V lost 2 bases to trimming and J lost 4 bases; unmatched junction nucleotides: 9. The CDR3 sequence is 16 residues long.

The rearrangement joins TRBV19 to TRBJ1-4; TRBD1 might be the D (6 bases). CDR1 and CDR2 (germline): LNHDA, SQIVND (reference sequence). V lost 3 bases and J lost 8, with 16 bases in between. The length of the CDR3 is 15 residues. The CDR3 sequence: CASSIRTGFGEKLFF. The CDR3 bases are TGTGCCAGTAGTATTCGAACAGGGTTTGGAGAAAAACTGTTTTTT.

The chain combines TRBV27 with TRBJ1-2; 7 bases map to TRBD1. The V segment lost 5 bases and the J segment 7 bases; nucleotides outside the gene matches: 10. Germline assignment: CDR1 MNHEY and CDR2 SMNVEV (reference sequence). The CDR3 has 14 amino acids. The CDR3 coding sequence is TGTGCCAGCAGTACCCGAGGAGGGGGCACTGGCTACACCTTC. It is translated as CASSTRGGGTGYTF.

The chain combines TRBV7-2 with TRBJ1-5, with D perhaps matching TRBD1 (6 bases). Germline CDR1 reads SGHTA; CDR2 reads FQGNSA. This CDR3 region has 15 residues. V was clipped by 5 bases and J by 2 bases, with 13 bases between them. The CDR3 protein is CASSPTRQGNQPQHF. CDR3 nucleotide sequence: TGTGCCAGCAGCCCGACCCGACAGGGCAATCAGCCCCAGCATTTT.

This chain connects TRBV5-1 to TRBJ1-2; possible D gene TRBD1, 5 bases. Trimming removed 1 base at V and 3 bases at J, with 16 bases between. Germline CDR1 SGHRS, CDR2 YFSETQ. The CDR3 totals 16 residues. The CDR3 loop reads CASSLYGEGFDYGYTF. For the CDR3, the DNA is TGCGCCAGCAGCTTGTACGGGGAGGGGTTTGACTATGGCTACACCTTC. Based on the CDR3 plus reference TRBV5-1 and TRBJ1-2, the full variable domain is KAGVTQTPRYLIKTRGQQVTLSCSPISGHRSVSWYQQTPGQGLQFLFEYFSETQRNKGNFPGRFSGRQFSNSRSEMNVSTLELGDSALYLCASSLYGEGFDYGYTFGSGTRLTVV.

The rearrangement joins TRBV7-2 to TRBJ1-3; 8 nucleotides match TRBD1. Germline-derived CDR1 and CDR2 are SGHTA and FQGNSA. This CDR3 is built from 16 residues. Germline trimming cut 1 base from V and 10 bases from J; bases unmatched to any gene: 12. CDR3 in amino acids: CASSLGRQGALGTIYF. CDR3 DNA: TGTGCCAGCAGCTTAGGGCGGCAGGGGGCTTTGGGGACCATATATTTT. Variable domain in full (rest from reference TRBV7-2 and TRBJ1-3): GAGVSQSPSNKVTEKGKDVELRCDPISGHTALYWYRQSLGQGLEFLIYFQGNSAPDKSGLPSDRFSAERTGGSVSTLTIQRTQQEDSAVYLCASSLGRQGALGTIYFGEGSWLTVV.

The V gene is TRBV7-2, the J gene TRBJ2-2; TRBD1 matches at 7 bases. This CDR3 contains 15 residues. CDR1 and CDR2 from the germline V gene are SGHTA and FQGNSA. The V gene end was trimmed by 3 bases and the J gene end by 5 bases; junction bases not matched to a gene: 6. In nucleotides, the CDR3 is TGTGCCAGCAGCTTGGTGACAGGGAGTACCGGGGAGCTGTTTTTT. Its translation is CASSLVTGSTGELFF.

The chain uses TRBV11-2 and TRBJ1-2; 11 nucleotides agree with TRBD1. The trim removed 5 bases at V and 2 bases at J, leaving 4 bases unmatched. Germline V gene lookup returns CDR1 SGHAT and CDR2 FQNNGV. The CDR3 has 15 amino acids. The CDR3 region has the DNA TGTGCCAGCAGCAGACGGGACAGGGGGAACTATGGCTACACCTTC. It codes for CASSRRDRGNYGYTF.

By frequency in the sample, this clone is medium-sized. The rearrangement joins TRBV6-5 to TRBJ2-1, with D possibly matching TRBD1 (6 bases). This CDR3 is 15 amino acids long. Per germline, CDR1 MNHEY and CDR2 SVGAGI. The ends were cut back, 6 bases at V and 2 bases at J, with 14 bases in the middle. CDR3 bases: TGTGCCAGCAGCCCTACAGGGCTACCCTACAATGAGCAGTTCTTC. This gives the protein CASSPTGLPYNEQFF.

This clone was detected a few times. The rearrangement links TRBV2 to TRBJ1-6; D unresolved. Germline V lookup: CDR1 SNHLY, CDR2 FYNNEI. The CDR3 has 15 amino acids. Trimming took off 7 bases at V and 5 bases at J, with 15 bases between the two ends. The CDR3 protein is CASTIERVNNSPLHF. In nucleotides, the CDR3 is TGTGCCAGCACTATCGAGAGGGTAAATAATTCACCCCTCCACTTT.

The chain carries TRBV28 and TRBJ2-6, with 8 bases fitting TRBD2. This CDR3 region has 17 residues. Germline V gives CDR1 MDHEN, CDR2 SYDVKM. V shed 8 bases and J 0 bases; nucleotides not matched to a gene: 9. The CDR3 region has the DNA TGTGCCAGCCTACGGGGGGGCACAACCTCTGGGGCCAACGTCCTGACTTTC. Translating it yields CASLRGGTTSGANVLTF. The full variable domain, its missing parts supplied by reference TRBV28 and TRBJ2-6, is DVKVTQSSRYLVKRTGEKVFLECVQDMDHENMFWYRQDPGLGLRLIYFSYDVKMKEKGDIPEGYSVSREKKERFSLILESASTNQTSMYLCASLRGGTTSGANVLTFGAGSRLTVL.

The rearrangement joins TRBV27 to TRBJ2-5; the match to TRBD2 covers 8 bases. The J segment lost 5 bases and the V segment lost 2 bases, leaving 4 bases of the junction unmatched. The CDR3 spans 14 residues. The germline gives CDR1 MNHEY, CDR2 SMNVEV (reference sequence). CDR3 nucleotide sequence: TGTGCCAGCAGTTTACGGGGGGGCCGGGAGACCCAGTACTTC. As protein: CASSLRGGRETQYF.

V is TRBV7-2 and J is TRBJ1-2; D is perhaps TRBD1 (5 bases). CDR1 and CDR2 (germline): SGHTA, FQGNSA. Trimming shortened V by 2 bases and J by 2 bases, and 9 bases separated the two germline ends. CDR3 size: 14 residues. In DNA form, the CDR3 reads TGTGCCAGCAGCTTACACAGGACGAACTATGGCTACACCTTC. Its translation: CASSLHRTNYGYTF.

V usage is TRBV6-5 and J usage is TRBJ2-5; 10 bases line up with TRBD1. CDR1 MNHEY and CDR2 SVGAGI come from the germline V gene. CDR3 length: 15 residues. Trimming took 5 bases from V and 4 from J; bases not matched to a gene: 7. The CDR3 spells CASSVTGGSGETQYF. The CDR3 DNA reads TGTGCCAGCAGTGTGACAGGGGGCTCAGGAGAGACCCAGTACTTC.

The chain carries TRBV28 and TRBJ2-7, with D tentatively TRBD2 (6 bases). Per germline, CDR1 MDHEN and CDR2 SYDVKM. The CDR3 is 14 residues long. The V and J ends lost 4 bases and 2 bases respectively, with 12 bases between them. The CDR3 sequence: CASSSRAGPYEQYF. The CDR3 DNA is TGTGCCAGCAGTTCCCGAGCGGGTCCCTACGAGCAGTACTTC.

CDR3 protein: CASSRWQANQPQHF. CDR3 sequence (DNA): TGTGCCAGTAGTAGGTGGCAGGCCAATCAGCCCCAGCATTTT. The genes are TRBV19 and TRBJ1-5; D not resolved. This CDR3 has 14 amino acids. Germline CDR1 LNHDA, CDR2 SQIVND (reference sequence). Between the trimmed V and J ends, which lost 4 bases and 3 bases, there was a span of 10 bases.

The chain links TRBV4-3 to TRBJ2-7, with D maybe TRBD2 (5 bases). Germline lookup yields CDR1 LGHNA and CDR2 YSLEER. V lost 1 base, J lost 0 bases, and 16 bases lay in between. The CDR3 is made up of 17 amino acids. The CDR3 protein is CASSQGFGGLSSYEQYF. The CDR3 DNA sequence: TGCGCCAGCAGCCAAGGGTTTGGCGGACTGAGCTCCTACGAGCAGTACTTC.

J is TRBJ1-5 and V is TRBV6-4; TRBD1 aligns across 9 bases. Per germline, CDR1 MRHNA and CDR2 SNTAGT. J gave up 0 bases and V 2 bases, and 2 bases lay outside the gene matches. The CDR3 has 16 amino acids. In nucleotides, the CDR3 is TGTGCCAGCAGTGACGGGGACAGGGTTAGCAATCAGCCCCAGCATTTT. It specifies CASSDGDRVSNQPQHF.

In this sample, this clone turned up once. The CDR3 sequence: CASSIIRQGYTNYGYTF. The CDR3 DNA reads TGTGCCAGTAGTATCATTCGACAGGGATATACTAACTATGGCTACACCTTC. V and J are TRBV19 and TRBJ1-2; 7 nucleotides match TRBD1. The trim removed 3 bases at V and 0 bases at J, leaving 10 bases unmatched. CDR1 is LNHDA, CDR2 SQIVND, per germline (reference sequence). The CDR3 is 17 amino acids. Full variable domain (missing parts from reference TRBV19 and TRBJ1-2): DGGITQSPKYLFRKEGQNVTLSCEQNLNHDAMYWYRQDPGQGLRLIYYSQIVNDFQKGDIAEGYSVSREKKESFPLTVTSAQKNPTAFYLCASSIIRQGYTNYGYTFGSGTRLTVV.

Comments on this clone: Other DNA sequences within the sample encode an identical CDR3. This CDR3 is CASSGDSRSVYTEAFF. The CDR3 region has the DNA TGTGCCAGCAGTGGAGACAGTCGCAGTGTGTACACTGAAGCTTTCTTT. The chain links TRBV28 to TRBJ1-1, with D possibly matching TRBD1 (5 bases). Germline V CDR1 and CDR2: MDHEN, SYDVKM. V was shortened by 5 bases and J by 3 bases, with 19 bases between the two germline ends. The CDR3 totals 16 residues.

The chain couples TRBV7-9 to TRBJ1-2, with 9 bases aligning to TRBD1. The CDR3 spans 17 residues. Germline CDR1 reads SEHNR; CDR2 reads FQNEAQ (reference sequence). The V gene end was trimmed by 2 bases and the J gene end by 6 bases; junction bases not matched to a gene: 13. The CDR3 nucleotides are TGTGCCAGCAGCTTATCCCCCGCCGGGACAGGGAATGATGGCTACACCTTC. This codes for CASSLSPAGTGNDGYTF.

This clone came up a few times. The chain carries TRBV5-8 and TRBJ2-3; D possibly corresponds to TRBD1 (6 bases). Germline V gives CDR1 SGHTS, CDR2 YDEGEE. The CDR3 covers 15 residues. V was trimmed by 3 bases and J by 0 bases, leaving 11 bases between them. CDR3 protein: CASSSDSSSTDTQYF. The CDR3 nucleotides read TGTGCCAGCAGCTCGGACAGCTCTAGCACAGATACGCAGTATTTT.